The next 5 T cell receptor beta chains were all read from a single sample in a study of control samples from healthy donors and cancer patients (dated by TCRdb to about 2020). The library relied on the immunoSEQ multiplex PCR assay. In TCRdb, the immuneACCESS table is reduced to in-frame sequences with V and J assigned. These tables do not hold every clone; where another copy was compared, an unresolved V gene accounts for under half, and the others remain unexplained. In this sample the table shows about 190,000 clones, 91% of which occur a single time. The ten largest clones represent approximately 1.8% of the sample. Sequencing was performed on blood. These receptors originate from a young man in good health.

The gene calls are TRBV19 and TRBJ1-1; TRBD1 aligns across 7 bases. The germline gives CDR1 LNHDA, CDR2 SQIVND (reference sequence). V shed 5 bases and J 5 bases; nucleotides not matched to a gene: 17. The length of the CDR3 is 17 residues. The DNA of the CDR3 is TGTGCCAGTAGTCCAGACCCCCGACAGGGAGGGGGGACTGAAGCTTTCTTT. It encodes CASSPDPRQGGGTEAFF. Drawing the rest from reference TRBV19 and TRBJ1-1, the complete variable domain is DGGITQSPKYLFRKEGQNVTLSCEQNLNHDAMYWYRQDPGQGLRLIYYSQIVNDFQKGDIAEGYSVSREKKESFPLTVTSAQKNPTAFYLCASSPDPRQGGGTEAFFGQGTRLTVV.

V usage is TRBV24-1 and J usage is TRBJ2-7; D remains unclear. This CDR3 region has 12 residues. Trimming stripped 5 bases from V and 2 bases from J, with 6 bases between. Germline V CDR1 and CDR2: KGHDR, SFDVKD. CDR3 residues: CATSGSTYEQYF. The CDR3 coding sequence is TGTGCCACCAGTGGTTCAACCTACGAGCAGTACTTC.

J is TRBJ2-3 and V is TRBV7-9; D is perhaps TRBD2 (6 bases). Between the trimmed V and J ends, which lost 3 bases and 8 bases, there was a span of 15 bases. CDR1 is SEHNR and CDR2 is FQNEAQ in the germline V gene (reference sequence). This CDR3 is built from 14 residues. CDR3: CASSFPRRDGTQYF. CDR3 sequence (DNA): TGTGCCAGCAGCTTTCCTAGGAGGGACGGTACGCAGTATTTT.

This chain connects TRBV12-3 or TRBV12-4 to TRBJ2-7; 7 positions match TRBD1. There are 11 residues in the CDR3. Trimming cost V 5 bases and J 12 bases; bases outside gene matches: 7. In nucleotides, the CDR3 is TGTGCCAGCAGTCTTAGGGGGCTTCGGTACTTC. Translation: CASSLRGLRYF.

Concerning this clone: The junction and the germline gene differ at one end; a read error may be behind it. The chain carries TRBV30 and TRBJ1-2; TRBD1 is a possible D gene (5 bases). Looked up from germline, CDR1 is GTSNPN and CDR2 is SVGIG (reference sequence). CDR3 length: 14 residues. The CDR3 DNA reads TGTGCCTGGAGATGGGGCTCCGTCGGCTATGACTACACCTTC. This sequence encodes CAWRWGSVGYDYTF.